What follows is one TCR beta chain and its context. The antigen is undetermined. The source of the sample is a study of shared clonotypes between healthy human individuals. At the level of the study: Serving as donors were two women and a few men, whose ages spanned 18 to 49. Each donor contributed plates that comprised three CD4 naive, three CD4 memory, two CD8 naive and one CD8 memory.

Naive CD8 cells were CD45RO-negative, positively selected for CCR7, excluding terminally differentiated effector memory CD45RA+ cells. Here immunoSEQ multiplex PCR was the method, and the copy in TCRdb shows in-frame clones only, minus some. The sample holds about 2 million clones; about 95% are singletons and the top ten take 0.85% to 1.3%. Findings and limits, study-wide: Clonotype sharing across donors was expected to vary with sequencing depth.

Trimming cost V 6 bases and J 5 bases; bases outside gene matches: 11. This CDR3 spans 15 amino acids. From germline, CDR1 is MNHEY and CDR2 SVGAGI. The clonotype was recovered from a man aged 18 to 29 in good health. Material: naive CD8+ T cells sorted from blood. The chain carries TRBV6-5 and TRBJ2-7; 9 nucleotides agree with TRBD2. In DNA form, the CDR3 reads TGTGCCAGCAGCAAGCTAGCGGGGAGAGCCAACGAGCAGTACTTC. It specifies CASSKLAGRANEQYF.